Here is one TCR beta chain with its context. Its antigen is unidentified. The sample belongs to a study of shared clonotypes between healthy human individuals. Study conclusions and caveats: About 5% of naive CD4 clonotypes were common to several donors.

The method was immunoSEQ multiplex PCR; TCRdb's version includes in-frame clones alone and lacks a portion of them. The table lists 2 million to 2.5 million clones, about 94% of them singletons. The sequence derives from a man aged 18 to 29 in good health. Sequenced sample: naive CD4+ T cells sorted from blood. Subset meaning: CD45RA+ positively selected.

The CDR3 DNA is TGCGCCAGCAGCACCCCAAGACGGGAGCAGTACTTC. It is translated as CASSTPRREQYF. The rearrangement joins TRBV5-1 to TRBJ2-7; D unclear. The CDR3 is 12 residues long. V gave up 4 bases and J gave up 7 bases, with 12 bases separating them. From germline, CDR1 is SGHRS and CDR2 YFSETQ.